This entry lists 28 T cell receptor beta chains sequenced from one sample in a study of cytomegalovirus exposure and HLA in healthy donors. The study ran its PCR with 60 Vbeta and 13 Jbeta primers. Sequenced by immunoSEQ multiplex PCR; TCRdb stores in-frame clones only, minus some. Of roughly 200,000 clones in the sample, roughly a tenth were seen once. Sequencing used PBMCs. The receptors here all came from a woman in her 30s in good health and CMV-seropositive.

This clone was seen more than once but under ten times. V usage is TRBV28 and J usage is TRBJ1-2; TRBD1 matches 8 bases. This CDR3 contains 17 residues. Germline CDR1 and CDR2: MDHEN and SYDVKM. V shed 1 base, J shed 2 bases, and the junction held 9 bases outside the gene matches. CDR3 sequence (DNA): TGTGCCAGCAGTTTATCCGAGGCCAGGGGGCGGAACTATGGCTACACCTTC. Translated, it gives CASSLSEARGRNYGYTF.

The gene calls are TRBV30 and TRBJ2-7; 7 bases fit TRBD2. The V and J ends lost 1 base and 7 bases, in that order; junction bases with no gene match: 10. The CDR3 runs 14 residues. Germline CDR1 is GTSNPN and CDR2 is SVGIG (reference sequence). DNA of the CDR3: TGTGCCTGGAGTGGGAAAGCCCAGGGAGGGGAGCAGTACTTC. It encodes CAWSGKAQGGEQYF.

This chain connects TRBV10-3 to TRBJ2-7; 13 nucleotides agree with TRBD2. The germline gives CDR1 ENHRY, CDR2 SYGVKD. V lost 2 bases to trimming and J lost 4 bases; unmatched junction nucleotides: 2. CDR3 length: 15 amino acids. The CDR3 DNA is TGTGCCATCAGTGAGGGGACTAGCGGGACGTACGAGCAGTACTTC. Residues: CAISEGTSGTYEQYF.

A few counts support this clone. V usage is TRBV30 and J usage is TRBJ2-3; unclear D gene. The germline V gene encodes CDR1 GTSNPN and CDR2 SVGIG (reference sequence). The CDR3 is 12 amino acids. V shed 0 bases and J shed 4 bases, with 5 bases lying between them. As DNA, the CDR3 is TGTGCCTGGAGTGTACGAGCAGATACGCAGTATTTT. It specifies CAWSVRADTQYF.

This clone was seen a handful of times. The chain joins TRBV27 to TRBJ1-5; 7 bases are shared with TRBD1. The CDR3 extends over 13 amino acids. Germline V lookup: CDR1 MNHEY, CDR2 SMNVEV (reference sequence). Losses at the gene ends were 6 bases for V and 9 bases for J; bases not matched to a gene: 8. CDR3 sequence: CASSPQGVLPQHF. CDR3 nucleotide sequence: TGTGCCAGCAGCCCTCAGGGGGTCCTGCCCCAGCATTTT.

In DNA form, the CDR3 reads TGTGCCAGCTCACCACTAGCGGGAGCCTATGAGACCCAGTACTTC. It yields the protein CASSPLAGAYETQYF. V gene TRBV18 combines with J gene TRBJ2-5, with 9 bases lining up with TRBD2. The J segment lost 5 bases and the V segment lost 1 base, leaving 5 bases of the junction unmatched. Germline V gene lookup returns CDR1 KGHSH and CDR2 LQKENI. This CDR3 has 15 residues. Looking up the rest from reference TRBV18 and TRBJ2-5 gives the full variable domain: NAGVMQNPRHLVRRRGQEARLRCSPMKGHSHVYWYRQLPEEGLKFMVYLQKENIIDESGMPKERFSAEFPKEGPSILRIQQVVRGDSAAYFCASSPLAGAYETQYFGPGTRLLVL.

The table lists this clone with a few counts. J is TRBJ1-2 and V is TRBV5-1, with 7 bases aligning to TRBD1. Trimming removed 7 bases from V and 7 bases from J; junction bases left unmatched: 13. The CDR3 consists of 14 residues. Germline CDR1 is SGHRS and CDR2 is YFSETQ. CDR3 in DNA: TGCGCCAGCGCACGACCGGGGACAGACGGTGGCTACACCTTC. Amino acid sequence: CASARPGTDGGYTF.

This clone was seen a handful of times. The chain links TRBV15 to TRBJ2-7; 7 bases line up with TRBD1. Germline-derived CDR1 and CDR2 are LNHNV and YYDKDF (reference sequence). CDR3 length equals 12 residues. Trimming removed 8 bases from V and 3 bases from J; junction bases left unmatched: 4. CDR3 sequence: CATQGDHYEQYF. CDR3 in DNA: TGTGCCACCCAGGGGGACCACTACGAGCAGTACTTC.

V usage is TRBV9 and J usage is TRBJ2-7; D may be TRBD2 (7 bases). The germline gives CDR1 SGDLS, CDR2 YYNGEE. With 3 bases removed from V and 0 bases from J, the gap between germline ends came to 16 bases. The CDR3 totals 16 residues. This chain's CDR3 is CASSAGGRGGSYEQYF. The CDR3, as DNA: TGTGCCAGCAGCGCTGGGGGAAGGGGGGGCTCCTACGAGCAGTACTTC.

The V gene is TRBV19, the J gene TRBJ1-1; 8 positions match TRBD1. Germline CDR1 reads LNHDA; CDR2 reads SQIVND (reference sequence). Trimming removed 2 bases from V and 3 bases from J; junction bases left unmatched: 2. This CDR3 spans 14 amino acids. The CDR3 loop reads CASSISQGDTEAFF. The CDR3 DNA reads TGTGCCAGTAGTATATCACAGGGGGACACTGAAGCTTTCTTT.

This clone was seen a handful of times. V is TRBV6-6 and J is TRBJ2-3, with 9 bases lining up with TRBD2. Germline lookup yields CDR1 MNHNY and CDR2 SVGAGI (reference sequence). CDR3 length: 16 amino acids. The junction had 6 bases not matched to a gene; V was cut back by 4 bases and J by 1 base. The CDR3 loop is CASSSPASGGTDTQYF. The CDR3 nucleotides are TGTGCCAGCAGTTCCCCGGCTAGCGGGGGCACAGATACGCAGTATTTT.

The rearrangement uses TRBV21-1 and TRBJ1-1; TRBD1, the table's D call, lacks a check against the DNA. TRBV21-1 is a recognized pseudogene. This CDR3 has 17 amino acids. The CDR3 loop reads CASSKVVLGTGVTEAFF. Written as DNA, the CDR3 is TGTGCCAGCAGCAAAGTAGTTCTCGGGACAGGGGTCACTGAAGCTTTCTTT.

The rearrangement uses TRBV2 and TRBJ2-1; TRBD1 is a possible D gene (6 bases). This CDR3 region has 13 residues. Trimming removed 6 bases from V and 12 bases from J, with 18 bases in between. Germline V gene data show CDR1 as SNHLY and CDR2 as FYNNEI. For the CDR3, the DNA is TGTGCCAGCAGGACAACAGGGCCCAAGGGGCAGTTCTTC. Its translation is CASRTTGPKGQFF. The variable domain in full, completed from reference TRBV2 and TRBJ2-1, reads EPEVTQTPSHQVTQMGQEVILRCVPISNHLYFYWYRQILGQKVEFLVSFYNNEISEKSEIFDDQFSVERPDGSNFTLKIRSTKLEDSAMYFCASRTTGPKGQFFGPGTRLTVL.

In nucleotides, the CDR3 is TGTGCCAGCAGCTCTGGGGCAGGGGGCTCCTACGAGCAGTACTTC. It is translated as CASSSGAGGSYEQYF. V usage is TRBV28 and J usage is TRBJ2-7, with 7 bases aligning to TRBD1. The CDR3 length is 15 residues. Germline V gene sequence: CDR1 MDHEN, CDR2 SYDVKM. The ends lost 6 bases at V and 0 bases at J; junction bases unmatched: 8.

The chain is built from TRBV13 and TRBJ1-2, with D uncertain. V dropped 5 bases and J dropped 6 bases, with 13 bases sitting between them. Looked up from germline, CDR1 is PRHDT and CDR2 is FYEKMQ (reference sequence). There are 13 residues in the CDR3. This CDR3 reads CASSRGEVHGYTF. For the CDR3, the DNA is TGTGCCAGCAGCCGCGGGGAGGTCCATGGCTACACCTTC.

This clone turned up a few times. V is TRBV21-1 and J is TRBJ2-7; the table's D call, TRBD1, has no DNA check behind it. TRBV21-1 is assigned pseudogene status. The length of the CDR3 is 14 residues. The CDR3 DNA reads as TGTGCCAGCAGCAAAGGGACAGGGGCCTACGAGCAGTACTTC. Protein product: CASSKGTGAYEQYF.

This clone was seen a handful of times. The gene calls are TRBV6-5 and TRBJ2-3; tentative D call: TRBD1 (5 bases). V was trimmed by 2 bases and J by 2 bases, leaving 11 bases between them. Germline CDR1 MNHEY, CDR2 SVGAGI. CDR3 length equals 15 residues. DNA for the CDR3: TGTGCCAGCAGTTACAGCAGGACATACACAGATACGCAGTATTTT. It is translated as CASSYSRTYTDTQYF.

This rearrangement joins TRBV4-1 to TRBJ1-2; D is possibly TRBD1 (5 bases). Trimming pared 8 bases from V and 3 bases from J, leaving 10 bases between. Germline V gene sequence: CDR1 MGHRA, CDR2 YSYEKL. The CDR3 has 12 residues. The CDR3 is CASVGRDYGYTF. CDR3 in DNA: TGCGCCAGCGTCGGCAGGGACTATGGCTACACCTTC.

This clone occurred a few times. The chain employs TRBV5-1 and TRBJ1-2; 7 nucleotides line up with TRBD1. The germline V gene has CDR1 SGHRS and CDR2 YFSETQ. V was clipped by 2 bases and J by 6 bases; unmatched bases: 7. The CDR3 runs 14 residues. The DNA of the CDR3 is TGCGCCAGCAGCTTCCGGGACAGAAGGGATGGCTACACCTTC. Translation gives CASSFRDRRDGYTF.

This chain links TRBV10-2 with TRBJ1-4, with D uncertain. V was pared by 2 bases and J by 1 base, with 8 bases between. CDR3 length: 15 residues. Germline V lookup: CDR1 WSHSY, CDR2 SAAADI. The CDR3 here is CASSEDGKTNEKLFF. Here the CDR3 DNA reads TGCGCCAGCAGTGAGGACGGGAAAACTAATGAAAAACTGTTTTTT.

A single count supports this clone. The chain has TRBV7-2 and TRBJ2-7; 9 bases agree with TRBD1. The germline CDR1 and CDR2 sequences are SGHTA and FQGNSA. This CDR3 is built from 14 residues. V dropped 6 bases and J dropped 2; count of bases not matched to a gene: 5. CDR3 DNA: TGTGCCAGCAGGTTGGACAGGGGACCCTACGAGCAGTACTTC. Its protein product is CASRLDRGPYEQYF.

The table lists this clone with a few counts. The chain recombines TRBV5-1 with TRBJ2-7, with 9 nucleotides matching TRBD1. Trimming at V came to 5 bases and at J to 2 bases, leaving 5 bases not matched to a gene. Germline V gene lookup returns CDR1 SGHRS and CDR2 YFSETQ. The CDR3 contains 14 residues. The CDR3 here is CASRTGTGTYEQYF. CDR3 coding DNA: TGCGCCAGCAGGACCGGGACAGGGACCTACGAGCAGTACTTC.

This clone came up a few times. CDR3 protein: CAMGRTNTGELFF. As DNA, the CDR3 is TGTGCCATGGGGCGGACGAACACCGGGGAGCTGTTTTTT. The rearrangement uses TRBV10-3 and TRBJ2-2; tentatively, D is TRBD1 (5 bases). Trimming stripped 9 bases from V and 0 bases from J, with 8 bases between. CDR3 length equals 13 residues. Germline CDR1 reads ENHRY; CDR2 reads SYGVKD.

The chain has TRBV25-1 and TRBJ2-1, with 8 nucleotides matching TRBD2. The CDR3 covers 13 residues. V gave up 4 bases and J gave up 10 bases; unmatched junction bases: 6. Germline CDR1 and CDR2: MGHDK and SYGVNS. The CDR3: CASSVLAGGEQFF. CDR3 sequence (DNA): TGTGCCAGCAGTGTGCTAGCGGGTGGCGAGCAGTTCTTC.

This clone was seen a handful of times. The rearrangement links TRBV30 to TRBJ1-2, with a tentative D call TRBD1 (5 bases). CDR1 and CDR2 from the germline V gene are GTSNPN and SVGIG (reference sequence). The germline V and J ends were trimmed by 2 bases and 1 base, with 11 bases remaining between them. This CDR3 has 14 residues. CDR3 protein: CAWSLAGRNYGYTF. The CDR3 bases are TGTGCCTGGAGTTTAGCAGGGCGTAACTATGGCTACACCTTC.

The V gene is TRBV29-1, the J gene TRBJ1-1; no firm D call. The CDR3 consists of 11 residues. Trimming removed 3 bases from V and 7 bases from J, with 9 bases in between. Germline-derived CDR1 and CDR2 are SQVTM and ANQGSEA. CDR3 sequence (DNA): TGCAGCGTTGATAGGCGGGGTGAAGCTTTCTTT. Its translation: CSVDRRGEAFF.

The V gene is TRBV2, the J gene TRBJ2-7; D is undetermined. CDR1 SNHLY and CDR2 FYNNEI come from the germline V gene. Trimming shortened V by 1 base and J by 7 bases, and 11 bases separated the two germline ends. The CDR3 length is 13 residues. CDR3 loop: CASSEEMWAEQYF. The DNA for the CDR3 is TGTGCCAGCAGTGAAGAAATGTGGGCGGAGCAGTACTTC.

This clone appeared a few times. V usage is TRBV7-6 and J usage is TRBJ2-2; 12 bases map to TRBD2. Germline V CDR1 and CDR2: SGHVS, FNYEAQ. The CDR3 covers 15 residues. Trimming cost V 5 bases and J 6 bases; bases outside gene matches: 4. The CDR3 here is CASSPLAGGPGELFF. Written as DNA, the CDR3 is TGTGCCAGCAGCCCGCTAGCGGGAGGGCCCGGGGAGCTGTTTTTT.